Described below is a single TCR beta chain sequence and its context. This clonotype has just a few counts. There is no known antigen for this receptor. Per-base qualities were not stored, and no clone one base away is much larger. The sample comes from a study of T-cell reconstitution after alpha-beta-depleted transplantation in children (dated by TCRdb to 2016 to 2017). Describing the broader study: The study quantitatively tracked T-cell immune reconstitution after TCRalphabeta/CD19-depleted allogeneic hematopoietic cell transplantation in children using TCR repertoire profiling.

The library was produced with PCR. The reads were generated on an Illumina HiSeq 2500. TCR libraries were prepared with molecular barcoding, using unique molecular identifiers to normalize TCRbeta repertoire quantification. Using fastp trimming at Q25 and MiXCR clonotype assembly, TCRdb reanalyzed the public sequencing data and kept in-frame beta chains. Every entry covers one CDR3 protein and lists the most common genes and DNA from its rows. Within this sample are some 500,000 distinct CDR3 sequences, with 30% to 35% of them counted one time only. 2% to 3% of the sample is in the top ten clones. This specimen was PBMCs from the stem cell graft donor, taken from the stem cell graft. This clonotype was obtained from a human donor who donated a stem cell graft to a child with aplastic anemia.

The base sequence is TGCAGTGCTAGAGATCCTTTTGGGACTAGTAACAATGAGCAGTTCTTC. Translated, this is CSARDPFGTSNNEQFF. The rearrangement joined TRBV20-1 to TRBJ2-1, and TRBD2 aligns with 8 junction nucleotides. The CDR3 measures 16 amino acids from cysteine to phenylalanine. The kept DNA is CDR3 alone, 48 bases in frame from the first base. CDR1 and CDR2, looked up from the germline V gene (reference sequence), are DFQATT and SNEGSKA. Trimming removed 0 bases from V and 5 bases from J; the gene matches leave 9 bases unexplained.